Here is one T cell receptor (beta chain) with its context. The antigen is unknown. This sample was included in a study of CD8+ T cells in alopecia areata. Study as a whole: Tofacitinib therapy took 6 to 18 months; 6 months off drug came after. The study, taken as a whole, reports: Sequence data from scalp samples additionally include resident alphabeta T cells of normal skin. Higher clonality was seen in lesional scalp than in normal scalp, especially in alopecia totalis/universalis.

Germline-derived CDR1 and CDR2 are MNHEY and SVGAGI. V lost 5 bases and J lost 6, with 17 bases in between. This CDR3 spans 14 amino acids. As the sequencing template, cDNA was produced by extracting RNA and reverse transcribing it. This table comes from immunoSEQ multiplex PCR, and its TCRdb copy is limited to in-frame clones, with some not included. Among some 130,000 clones listed, 49% were seen once. Lesional scalp punch biopsies and peripheral blood came from alopecia areata patients. The source of this sequence is a human donor with alopecia areata. The sequenced sample was CD8+ T cells sorted from blood, obtained at week 0. The chain is built from TRBV6-5 and TRBJ2-7; unclear D gene. CDR3 protein: CASSPLLYGLEQYF. DNA of the CDR3: TGTGCCAGCAGTCCCCTCCTATACGGTCTCGAGCAGTACTTC.